A selection of T cell receptor beta chains follows, all from one sample in a study of regulatory T cells in long-lasting Graves disease. MiXCR, run by TCRdb on the multiplex PCR reads, gives a single entry per CDR3 protein. In the table there are 550,000 to 650,000 distinct CDR3 sequences, around 15% of which are singletons. A further study also used this sample, focusing on T cells in Graves' hyperthyroidism and ophthalmopathy.

The specimen comprised peripheral blood mononuclear cells (PBMCs), sampled at new diagnosis, from a patient treated with antithyroid drugs. Receptors were obtained from a young man with Graves disease. CDR3s include the opening cysteine and the closing phenylalanine or tryptophan. Fields, in order: V gene, J gene, D gene, clone size, CDR3 DNA, CDR3 protein. D genes are given only for firm matches. Clone size, where shown, is once, few, many, or a class for clones that have expanded.

TRBV29-1	TRBJ2-5	.	few	TGCAGCGTTGCTGGCCCCGGGGGAGAGACCCAGTACTTC	CSVAGPGGETQYF
TRBV18	TRBJ1-1	.	many	TGTGCCAGCTCCCCTTATAAGGACACTGAAGCTTTCTTT	CASSPYKDTEAFF
TRBV5-1	TRBJ2-1	TRBD2	many	TGCGCCAGCAGTTCAGCGGGAAGGGATGAGCAGTTCTTC	CASSSAGRDEQFF
TRBV7-2	TRBJ2-1	TRBD2	.	TGTGCCTCAGCGGGGGATTCCTACAATGAGCAGTTCTTC	CASAGDSYNEQFF
TRBV15	TRBJ1-5	.	.	TGTGCCACCAGCAGAGATCCGGGGGACCAGCCCCAGCATTTT	CATSRDPGDQPQHF
TRBV10-3	TRBJ1-3	.	few	TGTGCCATCAGTGAGATAGCCAGCTCTGGAAACACCATATATTTT	CAISEIASSGNTIYF
TRBV4-1	TRBJ2-3	TRBD2	.	TGCGCCAGCAGCCAAGGAGGACTAGCAGGTTTAGATACGCAGTATTTT	CASSQGGLAGLDTQYF
TRBV28	TRBJ1-1	.	many	TGTGCCAGCAGTCTTGGAAGGGCCCCTGAAGCTTTCTTT	CASSLGRAPEAFF
TRBV7-6	TRBJ2-3	.	many	TGTGCCAGCAGCTTAATTGCCGGGACGTTAGATACGCAGTATTTT	CASSLIAGTLDTQYF
TRBV19	TRBJ1-1	TRBD1	.	TGTGCCAGTAGCCGGGGGCGACAGGGGGCGGCGGACACTGAAGCTTTCTTT	CASSRGRQGAADTEAFF
TRBV28	TRBJ1-5	TRBD1	.	TGTGCCAGCAGTTCGGCAGGGGGACAGGGAGACAATCAGCCCCAGCATTTT	CASSSAGGQGDNQPQHF
TRBV12-3/TRBV12-4	TRBJ2-7	.	many	TGTGCCAGCAGTCGGACGGAGATTGCCTACGAGCAGTACTTC	CASSRTEIAYEQYF
TRBV24-1	TRBJ2-7	TRBD2	.	TGTGCCACCAGTGCCTCGGGACTAGCGGGAGGTCGAGACGAGCAGTACTTC	CATSASGLAGGRDEQYF
TRBV11-2	TRBJ2-1	.	many	TGTGCCAGCAGCTTAGATGAAGGGTTAGCGGACTACAATGAGCAGTTCTTC	CASSLDEGLADYNEQFF
TRBV7-2	TRBJ2-1	TRBD2	.	TGTGCCAGCAGCCCGGGACTAGCGGGAGGGCAGTCCTTC	CASSPGLAGGQSF
TRBV6-5	TRBJ2-1	TRBD2	few	TGTGCCAGCAGTTACGGGTCGGGAGGGAGCGAGCAGTTCTTC	CASSYGSGGSEQFF
TRBV20-1	TRBJ2-3	.	few	TGCAGTGCTAGGGCCGGGACCCACTACACAGATACGCAGTATTTT	CSARAGTHYTDTQYF
TRBV7-9	TRBJ2-7	.	many	TGTGCCAGCAGCGTACTGCCCGGGACAAGGAGCTCCTACGAGCAGTACTTC	CASSVLPGTRSSYEQYF
TRBV30	TRBJ1-4	.	many	TGTGCCTGGAGTTGGGGCTATAATGAAAAACTGTTTTTT	CAWSWGYNEKLFF
TRBV2	TRBJ1-3	.	few	TGTGCCAGCAGTGAAGAAGCCGCAAGGTCTGGAAACACCATATATTTT	CASSEEAARSGNTIYF
TRBV3-1	TRBJ1-5	TRBD1	few	TGTGCCAGCAGTCTCTCCCAGGGGGGAGGAAGGCCCCAGCATTTT	CASSLSQGGGRPQHF
TRBV7-8	TRBJ1-1	TRBD1	once	TGTGCCAGCAGCCGTCTACAGGGGTCCACTGAAGCTTTCTTT	CASSRLQGSTEAFF
TRBV14	TRBJ2-7	.	.	TGTGCCAGCAGCGCTAGGGGTACCTGGGCGGCCCTCTACGAGCAGTACTTC	CASSARGTWAALYEQYF
TRBV19	TRBJ2-7	TRBD1	.	TGTGCCAGTAGTATTGGGACAGGGTCTACCTACGAGCAGTACTTC	CASSIGTGSTYEQYF
TRBV7-9	TRBJ1-5	.	.	TGTGCCAGCAGCTTAGTCGCCTCCGCGGTGAATCAGCCCCAGCATTTT	CASSLVASAVNQPQHF
TRBV5-4	TRBJ2-3	.	.	TGTGCCAGCAGCTTGTCCGGGACGGAGAGCACAGATACGCAGTATTTT	CASSLSGTESTDTQYF
TRBV6-2/TRBV6-3	TRBJ1-1	.	few	TGTGCCAGCAGTCTCGGAACGACGGGGAACACTGAAGCTTTCTTT	CASSLGTTGNTEAFF
TRBV20-1	TRBJ2-5	.	few	TGCAGTGCTAGAGATGGTAATAAGCAGACCCAGTACTTC	CSARDGNKQTQYF
TRBV7-9	TRBJ2-1	.	many	TGTGCCAGCAGCCTGCACAGGGAGTCCTACAATGAGCAGTTCTTC	CASSLHRESYNEQFF
TRBV7-8	TRBJ2-6	TRBD1	.	TGTGCCAGCAGCTTGGGACAGTTCATAGTTTCTGGGGCCAACGTCCTGACTTTC	CASSLGQFIVSGANVLTF
TRBV6-1	TRBJ2-7	TRBD1	many	TGTGCCAGCACCCAGGACAGGGGCCACTACGAGCAGTACTTC	CASTQDRGHYEQYF
TRBV27	TRBJ2-7	TRBD1	.	TGTGCCAGCAGTATGCGGGACAGGGGGAACGAGCAGTACTTC	CASSMRDRGNEQYF
TRBV7-9	TRBJ2-7	.	many	TGTGCCAGCAGCTCCCCGGACCGATATGAGCAGTACTTC	CASSSPDRYEQYF
TRBV5-1	TRBJ2-7	TRBD1	few	TGCGCCAGCAGCTTGGCGGTTTCGGCAGGGGGCATTATGGACGAGCAGTACTTC	CASSLAVSAGGIMDEQYF
TRBV6-2/TRBV6-3	TRBJ1-5	TRBD1	.	TGTGCCAGCAGTTACTCAATGAGGGACAGAATCTTCCCCCAGCATTTT	CASSYSMRDRIFPQHF
TRBV20-1	TRBJ2-3	.	.	TGCAGTGCCATTGGTACGGGACCAGATACGCAGTATTTT	CSAIGTGPDTQYF
TRBV4-1	TRBJ1-2	TRBD1	few	TGCGCCAGCAGCCAGACAGGGTCCTACTATGGCTACACCTTC	CASSQTGSYYGYTF
TRBV2	TRBJ1-2	.	many	TGTGCCAGCAGAGCGGACAGATATAACTATGGCTACACCTTC	CASRADRYNYGYTF
TRBV12-3/TRBV12-4	TRBJ2-3	TRBD2	many	TGTGCCAGCAGTCCCACTAGCGGGAGTAGGCCAGATACGCAGTATTTT	CASSPTSGSRPDTQYF
TRBV12-3/TRBV12-4	TRBJ1-6	.	.	TGTGCCAGCAGTTTCGGGATCTTAAATTCACCCCTCCACTTT	CASSFGILNSPLHF
TRBV20-1	TRBJ1-2	.	.	TGCAGTGCTAGAGTGCCTGAACGGGGCTATGGCTACACCTTC	CSARVPERGYGYTF
TRBV7-9	TRBJ2-1	TRBD2	many	TGTGCCAGCAGCTTAGGGCGGGAGGGGTCCTACAATGAGCAGTTCTTC	CASSLGREGSYNEQFF
TRBV4-2	TRBJ2-1	TRBD2	few	TGTGCCAGCAGCTCTTCGGGAGGGCGCCATGAGCAGTTCTTC	CASSSSGGRHEQFF
TRBV3-1	TRBJ2-7	TRBD1	few	TGTGCCAGCAGCCAAGAAGGGACAGGGATCTCCTACGAGCAGTACTTC	CASSQEGTGISYEQYF
TRBV7-9	TRBJ2-7	.	many	TGTGCCAGCAGCTCAAGGGGGGGCGGCTACGAGCAGTACTTC	CASSSRGGGYEQYF
TRBV9	TRBJ2-2	TRBD2	.	TGTGCCAGCAGCTCCCCCCGGCGGGGACTAGCGGTCACCGGGGAGCTGTTTTTT	CASSSPRRGLAVTGELFF
TRBV5-1	TRBJ2-7	TRBD1	many	TGCGCCAGCAGCTTGGCCCTGACAGGGGACCTCTCCTACGAGCAGTACTTC	CASSLALTGDLSYEQYF
TRBV15	TRBJ1-6	.	.	TGTGCCACCCAATCCGGGGGAGGGTCACCCCTCCACTTT	CATQSGGGSPLHF
TRBV11-2	TRBJ1-1	TRBD1	many	TGTGCCAGCAGCCCACGGACAGGGGGGAACACTGAAGCTTTCTTT	CASSPRTGGNTEAFF
TRBV6-1	TRBJ2-7	.	many	TGTGCCAGCGGCGATAGCGGTAGCTCCTACGAGCAGTACTTC	CASGDSGSSYEQYF